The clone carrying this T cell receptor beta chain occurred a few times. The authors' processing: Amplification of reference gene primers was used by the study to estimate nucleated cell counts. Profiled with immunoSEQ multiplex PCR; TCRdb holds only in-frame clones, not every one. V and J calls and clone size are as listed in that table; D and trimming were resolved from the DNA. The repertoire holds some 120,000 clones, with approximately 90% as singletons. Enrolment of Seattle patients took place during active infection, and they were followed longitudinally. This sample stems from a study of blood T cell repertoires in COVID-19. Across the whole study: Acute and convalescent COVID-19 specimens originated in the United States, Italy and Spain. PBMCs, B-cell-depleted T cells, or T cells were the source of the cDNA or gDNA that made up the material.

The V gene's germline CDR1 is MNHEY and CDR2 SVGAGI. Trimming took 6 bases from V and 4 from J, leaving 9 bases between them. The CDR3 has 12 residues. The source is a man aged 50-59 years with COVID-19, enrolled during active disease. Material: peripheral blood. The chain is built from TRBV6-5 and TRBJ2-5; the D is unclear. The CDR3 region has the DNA TGTGCCAGCAGCCCCACAGTAGAGACCCAGTACTTC. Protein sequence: CASSPTVETQYF.